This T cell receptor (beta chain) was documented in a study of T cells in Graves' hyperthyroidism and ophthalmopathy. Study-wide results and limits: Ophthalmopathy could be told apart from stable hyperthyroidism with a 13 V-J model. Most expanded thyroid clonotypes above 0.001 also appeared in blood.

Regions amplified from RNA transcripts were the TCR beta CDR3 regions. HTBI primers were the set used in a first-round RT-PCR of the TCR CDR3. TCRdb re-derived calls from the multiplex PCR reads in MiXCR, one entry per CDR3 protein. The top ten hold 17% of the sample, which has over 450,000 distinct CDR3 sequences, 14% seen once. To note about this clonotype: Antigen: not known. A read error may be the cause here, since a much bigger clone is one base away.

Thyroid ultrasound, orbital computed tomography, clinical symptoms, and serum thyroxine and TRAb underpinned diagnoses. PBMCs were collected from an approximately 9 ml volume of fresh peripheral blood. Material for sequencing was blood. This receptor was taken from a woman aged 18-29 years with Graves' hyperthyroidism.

The CDR3 here is CASSLEGFSPRHF. The CDR3 DNA sequence: TGTGCCAGCAGCTTAGAGGGGTTTTCACCCCGCCACTTT. The rearrangement uses TRBV7-3 and TRBJ1-6; possibly TRBD1 for D (5 bases). The CDR3 is 13 residues long. Per the germline V gene, CDR1 is SGHTA and CDR2 is FQGTGA.